The clone carrying this T cell receptor (beta chain) came up a few times. The antigen is not known. The data were taken from a study of T-cell reconstitution after alpha-beta-depleted transplantation in children. Preparation of the TCRbeta library used unique molecular identifiers. From the PCR reads, TCRdb called clonotypes with MiXCR, one entry per CDR3 protein. Of hundreds of thousands of distinct CDR3 sequences detected, under 15% appear once; the ten largest clones hold 2% to 2.5%. Study-wide results and limits: As was reported, about two months after transplant, alpha-beta T cells came from several hundred expanded graft clones.

The CDR3 is made up of 11 amino acids. Germline V gives CDR1 SQVTM, CDR2 ANQGSEA. V was trimmed by 7 bases and J by 7 bases, leaving 11 bases between them. The source of this sequence is a male patient younger than 18 who had a stem cell transplant for acute myeloid leukemia, so the T cells may come from the graft donor. The material was PBMCs, mostly from graft donor cells, obtained 360 days after TCRalphabeta/CD19-depleted stem cell transplant. The V call is TRBV29-1, the J call TRBJ2-1, with D possibly being TRBD1 or TRBD2 (6 bases each). CDR3 coding DNA: TGCAGCGACGGAGGGGGGAATGAGCAGTTCTTC. As protein: CSDGGGNEQFF.